One sample yielded the 23 T cell receptor beta chains listed below, sequenced in a study of follicular helper T cells after annual influenza vaccination. Time point noted: 2015-2016 season, 7 days after influenza vaccination. The method was immunoSEQ multiplex PCR; TCRdb's version includes in-frame clones alone and lacks a portion of them. This sample has 5,500 to 8,000 clones; 84% occur once, and the top ten carry 0.56%. The sequencing used CXCR5- memory CD4+ T cells sorted from blood, collected 7 days after influenza vaccination. These receptors originate from an adult who received the influenza vaccine.

The genes are TRBV4-2 and TRBJ2-2; D is unresolved. The CDR3 is made up of 14 amino acids. Germline loops: CDR1 LGHNA, CDR2 YNFKEQ. The V end lost 1 base, the J end lost 3 bases, and 6 bases lay between the germline ends. The CDR3 bases are TGTGCCAGCAGCCAAGTCCGGGACACCGGGGAGCTGTTTTTT. Amino acid sequence: CASSQVRDTGELFF.

This clone was recorded once. This rearrangement joins TRBV11-2 to TRBJ2-1, with D hard to call. The V end lost 3 bases, the J end lost 8 bases, and 5 bases lay between the germline ends. The CDR3 covers 11 residues. Germline-derived CDR1 and CDR2 are SGHAT and FQNNGV. In DNA, the CDR3 is TGTGCCAGCAGCTTTTTTGATGAGCAGTTCTTC. This encodes CASSFFDEQFF.

The V call is TRBV4-1, the J call TRBJ2-5; 14 bases match TRBD2. CDR1 and CDR2 (germline): MGHRA, YSYEKL. V lost 0 bases and J lost 5; bases outside the gene matches: 8. This CDR3 is 18 amino acids long. DNA for the CDR3: TGCGCCAGCAGCCAAGATTCGACTAGCGGGGGGGCCCGGGAGACCCAGTACTTC. It translates to CASSQDSTSGGARETQYF.

This sequence joins TRBV29-1 and TRBJ2-7, with 9 bases matching TRBD2. The trim removed 7 bases at V and 7 bases at J, leaving 5 bases unmatched. Germline CDR1 and CDR2: SQVTM and ANQGSEA. CDR3 length equals 11 residues. CDR3 region: CSAKTSGEQYF. CDR3 sequence (DNA): TGCAGCGCCAAGACTAGCGGAGAGCAGTACTTC.

The chain combines TRBV7-9 with TRBJ2-7; 7 bases map to TRBD1. The CDR3 totals 16 residues. The germline V gene encodes CDR1 SEHNR and CDR2 FQNEAQ (reference sequence). V trimming: 7 bases; J trimming: 3 bases; junction bases outside the gene matches: 15. DNA of the CDR3: TGTGCCAGCATCAAAGTAGTGGGGGACAGAAACTACGAGCAGTACTTC. Translated: CASIKVVGDRNYEQYF. The full variable domain, its missing parts supplied by reference TRBV7-9 and TRBJ2-7, is DTGVSQNPRHKITKRGQNVTFRCDPISEHNRLYWYRQTLGQGPEFLTYFQNEAQLEKSRLLSDRFSAERPKGSFSTLEIQRTEQGDSAMYLCASIKVVGDRNYEQYFGPGTRLTVT.

This chain joins TRBV11-2 and TRBJ1-1; D not resolved. CDR1 and CDR2 from the germline V gene are SGHAT and FQNNGV. Trimming pared 3 bases from V and 4 bases from J, leaving 6 bases between. CDR3 length: 12 amino acids. The DNA of the CDR3 is TGTGCCAGCAGCTTTAGTGGCACTGAAGCTTTCTTT. Protein: CASSFSGTEAFF.

The V and J genes are TRBV28 and TRBJ1-5; no reliable D call. V was trimmed by 8 bases and J by 2 bases, leaving 7 bases between them. From germline, CDR1 is MDHEN and CDR2 SYDVKM. The CDR3 extends over 12 amino acids. This CDR3 is CASRIGNQPQHF. The CDR3 DNA is TGTGCCAGCCGGATCGGCAATCAGCCCCAGCATTTT. Complete variable domain (other parts from reference TRBV28 and TRBJ1-5): DVKVTQSSRYLVKRTGEKVFLECVQDMDHENMFWYRQDPGLGLRLIYFSYDVKMKEKGDIPEGYSVSREKKERFSLILESASTNQTSMYLCASRIGNQPQHFGDGTRLSIL.

This clone appeared once. The J gene is TRBJ1-1, the V gene TRBV18; D uncertain. The V end was cut by 0 bases, the J end by 7 bases, with 15 bases between. CDR1 and CDR2 from the germline V gene are KGHSH and LQKENI. The CDR3 runs to 15 residues. The CDR3: CASSPPVGEDFEAFF. CDR3 in DNA: TGTGCCAGCTCACCACCGGTCGGGGAGGATTTTGAAGCTTTCTTT.

This clone occurred a few times. The rearrangement links TRBV5-1 to TRBJ1-4, with TRBD1 matching over 7 bases. CDR3 length: 15 residues. The germline CDR1 and CDR2 sequences are SGHRS and YFSETQ. J gave up 5 bases and V 1 base, and 5 bases lay outside the gene matches. The CDR3 protein is CASSLRPTGNEKLFF. CDR3 bases: TGCGCCAGCAGCTTGAGGCCGACAGGGAATGAAAAACTGTTTTTT.

The sample holds one count of this clone. The chain employs TRBV20-1 and TRBJ2-7; D ambiguous. The CDR3 covers 10 residues. V was shortened by 3 bases and J by 4 bases, with 4 bases between the two germline ends. CDR1 is DFQATT and CDR2 is SNEGSKA in the germline V gene (reference sequence). CDR3: CSASPYEQYF. The DNA of the CDR3 is TGCAGTGCTAGTCCGTACGAGCAGTACTTC.

This chain uses TRBV11-2 with TRBJ2-5, with 14 positions matching TRBD2. The germline V gene encodes CDR1 SGHAT and CDR2 FQNNGV. The V gene end was trimmed by 1 base and the J gene end by 5 bases; junction bases not matched to a gene: 6. The CDR3 runs 17 residues. The CDR3 DNA is TGTGCCAGCAGCTTAGTTGGGACTAGCGGGAGCAGGGAGACCCAGTACTTC. This gives the protein CASSLVGTSGSRETQYF.

This chain links TRBV19 with TRBJ1-1; maybe TRBD1 (5 bases). V lost 6 bases, J lost 1 base, and 12 bases lay in between. The CDR3 runs to 14 residues. Germline V gene lookup returns CDR1 LNHDA and CDR2 SQIVND (reference sequence). In DNA, the CDR3 is TGTGCCAGTAGGTTTGGGGGGGGGAACACTGAAGCTTTCTTT. Protein product: CASRFGGGNTEAFF.

The genes are TRBV29-1 and TRBJ2-2; D gene unclear. In germline, CDR1 is SQVTM, CDR2 ANQGSEA. The germline V and J ends were trimmed by 1 base and 6 bases, with 9 bases remaining between them. The CDR3 spans 13 residues. The CDR3 reads CSVEGLVAGELFF. CDR3 DNA sequence: TGCAGCGTTGAAGGTTTGGTGGCCGGGGAGCTGTTTTTT.

This clone was seen only a few times. The gene calls are TRBV5-4 and TRBJ1-1, with D tentatively TRBD1 (5 bases). V gave up 4 bases and J gave up 0 bases, with 7 bases separating them. Germline assignment: CDR1 SGHNT and CDR2 YYREEE (reference sequence). The CDR3 has 13 amino acids. The CDR3 region is CASSQGVNTEAFF. The CDR3 DNA reads as TGTGCCAGCAGCCAGGGAGTGAACACTGAAGCTTTCTTT.

J is TRBJ1-1 and V is TRBV18; TRBD1 might be the D (6 bases). Germline V gene sequence: CDR1 KGHSH, CDR2 LQKENI. V was pared by 5 bases and J by 6 bases, with 16 bases between. The CDR3 extends over 14 amino acids. CDR3 region: CASSSRGRDSEAFF. CDR3 nucleotides: TGTGCCAGCTCATCCAGGGGAAGAGACTCTGAAGCTTTCTTT.

The chain has TRBV5-4 and TRBJ2-1, with 10 bases fitting TRBD2. The trim removed 1 base at V and 10 bases at J, leaving 11 bases unmatched. The germline V gene has CDR1 SGHNT and CDR2 YYREEE (reference sequence). This CDR3 spans 16 amino acids. The CDR3 DNA follows: TGTGCCAGCAGCTTGCTAGCTAGGAGCGGGAGGGCCGAGCAGTTCTTC. It encodes CASSLLARSGRAEQFF. Full variable domain (remainder filled in from reference TRBV5-4 and TRBJ2-1): ETGVTQSPTHLIKTRGQQVTLRCSSQSGHNTVSWYQQALGQGPQFIFQYYREEENGRGNFPPRFSGLQFPNYSSELNVNALELDDSALYLCASSLLARSGRAEQFFGPGTRLTVL.

V gene TRBV2 combines with J gene TRBJ2-2, with D perhaps assigned TRBD1 or TRBD2 (5 bases each). The V end was cut by 3 bases, the J end by 0 bases, with 8 bases between. This CDR3 region has 15 residues. From germline, CDR1 is SNHLY and CDR2 FYNNEI. As DNA, the CDR3 is TGTGCCAGCAGTGAGGTGGGGGCGAACACCGGGGAGCTGTTTTTT. Encoded protein: CASSEVGANTGELFF.

This clone was seen a single time. The J gene is TRBJ2-1, the V gene TRBV27; perhaps TRBD2 as D (5 bases). The V end was cut by 1 base, the J end by 7 bases, with 35 bases between. The CDR3 has 22 amino acids. The germline CDR1 and CDR2 sequences are MNHEY and SMNVEV (reference sequence). CDR3 nucleotide sequence: TGTGCCAGCAGTTTATTCCGCGAACGGACGGCGACTTCCCGGGGTGGCCTGAATGAGCAGTTCTTC. Its translation: CASSLFRERTATSRGGLNEQFF.

The chain employs TRBV9 and TRBJ1-1; 11 nucleotides align to TRBD1. Losses at the gene ends were 0 bases for V and 5 bases for J; bases not matched to a gene: 9. Looked up from germline, CDR1 is SGDLS and CDR2 is YYNGEE. The CDR3 runs 17 residues. This CDR3 is CASSVVPPRDRGTEAFF. The CDR3 nucleotides read TGTGCCAGCAGCGTAGTTCCCCCGCGGGACAGGGGGACTGAAGCTTTCTTT.

The V gene is TRBV18, the J gene TRBJ1-1; D is possibly TRBD1 (5 bases). From germline, CDR1 is KGHSH and CDR2 LQKENI. The CDR3 totals 13 residues. V lost 4 bases and J lost 5, with 11 bases in between. CDR3 region: CASSLGPNTEAFF. CDR3 DNA sequence: TGTGCCAGCTCACTGGGACCGAATACTGAAGCTTTCTTT.

V gene TRBV21-1 combines with J gene TRBJ1-1. TRBV21-1 is a pseudogene. This CDR3 spans 14 amino acids. The CDR3 here is CASMVSLVDTEAFF. CDR3 sequence (DNA): TGTGCCAGCATGGTTTCGTTGGTCGACACTGAAGCTTTCTTT.

Comments on this clone: One end of the junction is discordant with germline, which a read error may explain. This chain joins TRBV2 and TRBJ2-4; TRBD2 agrees at 10 bases. The CDR3 is 16 amino acids. Germline V gene lookup returns CDR1 SNHLY and CDR2 FYNNEI. CDR3 amino acids: CASSGSSGGARNIQYF. In DNA form, the CDR3 reads TGTGCCAGCAGTGGATCCAGCGGGGGGGCCAGAAACATTCAGTACTTC.

V gene TRBV27 combines with J gene TRBJ1-2, with TRBD1 as a possible D gene (6 bases). This CDR3 region has 12 residues. V shed 6 bases and J shed 4 bases, with 9 bases lying between them. The germline CDR1 and CDR2 sequences are MNHEY and SMNVEV (reference sequence). The CDR3: CASRRGGYGYTF. The CDR3 DNA reads TGTGCCAGCAGGAGGGGGGGCTATGGCTACACCTTC.